This TCR beta chain was recorded in a study of technical replicates of blood from several donors. Germline CDR1 SGHNT, CDR2 YENEEA. This CDR3 is built from 13 residues. The table came from immunoSEQ multiplex PCR; TCRdb's copy has only in-frame clones and leaves some out. The sample lists 65,000 to 90,000 clones, roughly 98% occurring once. Concerning this clone: The junction differs from germline at one of its ends, possibly a read error. The identical CDR3 is also encoded by other nucleotide sequences in the sample.

The chain uses TRBV11-3 and TRBJ2-7; no firm D call. This receptor was identified in a human donor in good health. The sequencing sample was made of T cells isolated from PBMCs. CDR3 protein: CASSLEIAYEQYF. The CDR3 DNA follows: TGCGCCAGCAGCTTAGAAATAGCCTACGAGCAGTACTTC.